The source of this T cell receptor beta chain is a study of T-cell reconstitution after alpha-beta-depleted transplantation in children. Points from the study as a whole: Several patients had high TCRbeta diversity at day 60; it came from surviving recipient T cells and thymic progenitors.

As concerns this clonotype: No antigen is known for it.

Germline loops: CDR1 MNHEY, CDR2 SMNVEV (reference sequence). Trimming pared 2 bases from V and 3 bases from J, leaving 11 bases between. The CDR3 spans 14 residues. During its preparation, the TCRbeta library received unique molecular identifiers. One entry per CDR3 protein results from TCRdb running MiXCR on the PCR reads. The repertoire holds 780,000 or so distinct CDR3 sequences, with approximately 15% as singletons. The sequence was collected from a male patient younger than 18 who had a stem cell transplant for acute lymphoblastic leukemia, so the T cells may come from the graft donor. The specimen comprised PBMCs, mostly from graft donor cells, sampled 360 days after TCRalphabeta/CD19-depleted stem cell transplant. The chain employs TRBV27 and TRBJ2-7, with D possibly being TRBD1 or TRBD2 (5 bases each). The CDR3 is CASSLGTFFYEQYF. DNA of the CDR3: TGTGCCAGCAGTTTAGGGACGTTTTTCTACGAGCAGTACTTC.